The rows below give T cell receptor beta chains drawn from one sample of a study of cytomegalovirus exposure and HLA in healthy donors. Assay used: immunoSEQ multiplex PCR; TCRdb lists only in-frame clones, some missing. The sample yields about 89,000 clones, about 89% seen once. Sequencing was performed on PBMCs. The origin of the receptors is a man aged 25-45 years in good health and CMV-seropositive. Each CDR3 is given with its conserved first and last residue. The D gene is left open where the match is weak. A row's size may be missing; if present it is once, few, many or a size class.

CDR3aa: CASSLRRSYNEQFF; CDR3nt: TGCGCCAGCAGCTTGAGGCGGTCCTACAATGAGCAGTTCTTC; v_gene: TRBV5-1; d_gene: -; abundance: -; j_gene: TRBJ2-1
CDR3aa: CATSREGRVNEKLFF; CDR3nt: TGTGCCACCAGCAGAGAGGGCAGGGTTAATGAAAAACTGTTTTTT; v_gene: TRBV15; d_gene: -; abundance: -; j_gene: TRBJ1-4
CDR3aa: CASSETSGDHNEQFF; CDR3nt: TGTGCCAGCAGTGAAACTAGCGGTGATCACAATGAGCAGTTCTTC; v_gene: TRBV6-4; d_gene: TRBD2; abundance: -; j_gene: TRBJ2-1
CDR3aa: CASSFTGGIETQYF; CDR3nt: TGTGCCAGCAGTTTTACAGGGGGAATAGAGACCCAGTACTTC; v_gene: TRBV27; d_gene: TRBD1; abundance: -; j_gene: TRBJ2-5
CDR3aa: CASSLSYRGKFQETQYF; CDR3nt: TGCGCCAGCAGCTTGTCCTACAGGGGGAAGTTCCAAGAGACCCAGTACTTC; v_gene: TRBV5-1; d_gene: TRBD1; abundance: -; j_gene: TRBJ2-5
CDR3aa: CASSQYQGSTEAFF; CDR3nt: TGTGCCAGCAGCCAATATCAGGGGAGCACTGAAGCTTTCTTT; v_gene: TRBV7-6; d_gene: -; abundance: -; j_gene: TRBJ1-1
CDR3aa: CASTSLSSNEQFF; CDR3nt: TGTGCCAGCACCTCCCTCTCGAGTAATGAGCAGTTCTTC; v_gene: TRBV28; d_gene: -; abundance: -; j_gene: TRBJ2-1
CDR3aa: CASTPLVATGGLYGYTF; CDR3nt: TGTGCCAGCACCCCCCTAGTTGCCACGGGGGGCCTCTATGGCTACACCTTC; v_gene: TRBV27; d_gene: -; abundance: -; j_gene: TRBJ1-2
CDR3aa: CASSPSAYSGANVLTF; CDR3nt: TGTGCCAGCAGCCCTAGCGCGTACTCTGGGGCCAACGTCCTGACTTTC; v_gene: TRBV7-3; d_gene: -; abundance: -; j_gene: TRBJ2-6
CDR3aa: CASGLAGGHNEQFF; CDR3nt: TGCGCCAGCGGCTTAGCGGGAGGACACAATGAGCAGTTCTTC; v_gene: TRBV4-1; d_gene: TRBD2; abundance: -; j_gene: TRBJ2-1
CDR3aa: CASNPLAGSDTQYF; CDR3nt: TGTGCCAGCAACCCTCTAGCGGGATCAGATACGCAGTATTTT; v_gene: TRBV11-2; d_gene: TRBD2; abundance: few; j_gene: TRBJ2-3
CDR3aa: CASSFRTDSNQPQHF; CDR3nt: TGTGCCAGCAGCTTCCGGACAGATAGCAATCAGCCCCAGCATTTT; v_gene: TRBV5-5; d_gene: -; abundance: -; j_gene: TRBJ1-5
CDR3aa: CASSGGYEQFF; CDR3nt: TGTGCCAGCAGCGGGGGCTATGAGCAGTTCTTC; v_gene: TRBV14; d_gene: -; abundance: -; j_gene: TRBJ2-1
CDR3aa: CASSVSGRLDEQYF; CDR3nt: TGTGCCAGCAGCGTGAGCGGGAGGCTCGACGAGCAGTACTTC; v_gene: TRBV9; d_gene: TRBD2; abundance: few; j_gene: TRBJ2-7
CDR3aa: CASSPPGHPTNTQYF; CDR3nt: TGCGCCAGCAGCCCCCCGGGACACCCAACTAATACGCAGTATTTT; v_gene: TRBV5-1; d_gene: -; abundance: -; j_gene: TRBJ2-3
CDR3aa: CASIPTPGTGIHEQYF; CDR3nt: TGTGCCAGCATCCCTACCCCCGGGACAGGGATCCACGAGCAGTACTTC; v_gene: TRBV27; d_gene: TRBD1; abundance: -; j_gene: TRBJ2-7
CDR3aa: CASSVGQGRFQYF; CDR3nt: TGTGCCAGCAGTGTGGGACAGGGACGGTTCCAGTACTTC; v_gene: TRBV2; d_gene: TRBD1; abundance: few; j_gene: TRBJ2-7
CDR3aa: CASSFPGINTEAFF; CDR3nt: TGTGCCAGCAGTTTCCCCGGGATAAACACTGAAGCTTTCTTT; v_gene: TRBV7-9; d_gene: -; abundance: -; j_gene: TRBJ1-1
CDR3aa: CASSPMGGGNAEAFF; CDR3nt: TGTGCCAGCAGCCCGATGGGGGGGGGCAACGCTGAAGCTTTCTTT; v_gene: TRBV7-9; d_gene: -; abundance: -; j_gene: TRBJ1-1
CDR3aa: CASSLTPGYGYTF; CDR3nt: TGTGCCAGCAGCTTAACCCCAGGCTATGGCTACACCTTC; v_gene: TRBV7-6; d_gene: -; abundance: -; j_gene: TRBJ1-2
CDR3aa: CASRDRVEQFF; CDR3nt: TGTGCCAGCAGGGACAGGGTTGAGCAGTTCTTC; v_gene: TRBV27; d_gene: TRBD1; abundance: -; j_gene: TRBJ2-1